The clone carrying this TCR beta chain was recorded a few times. Its antigen is currently unknown. This sample is drawn from a study of T cells in Graves' hyperthyroidism and ophthalmopathy. Points from the study as a whole: The blood repertoire included most of the expanded thyroid clonotypes above 0.001.

RNA transcripts provided the source from which TCR beta CDR3 regions were amplified. Primed by the HTBI set, a first-round RT-PCR was run on the TCR CDR3. TCRdb independently ran MiXCR on the multiplex PCR reads; one entry per CDR3 protein. The sample contains about 640,000 distinct CDR3 sequences, around 20% of which appear only once. The study excluded patients with uncontrolled infection, other autoimmune disease, pregnancy or lactation. The sequence came from a man aged 25 to 40 with Graves' ophthalmopathy. The material sequenced was blood.

Written as DNA, the CDR3 is TGTGCCAGCAGCTGGCGGACAGAAGAGACCCAGTACTTC. Translated: CASSWRTEETQYF. The chain joins TRBV7-2 to TRBJ2-5; possibly TRBD1 for D (6 bases). The V and J ends lost 4 bases and 3 bases respectively, with 9 bases between them. The CDR3 runs to 13 residues. Germline V gene lookup returns CDR1 SGHTA and CDR2 FQGNSA.